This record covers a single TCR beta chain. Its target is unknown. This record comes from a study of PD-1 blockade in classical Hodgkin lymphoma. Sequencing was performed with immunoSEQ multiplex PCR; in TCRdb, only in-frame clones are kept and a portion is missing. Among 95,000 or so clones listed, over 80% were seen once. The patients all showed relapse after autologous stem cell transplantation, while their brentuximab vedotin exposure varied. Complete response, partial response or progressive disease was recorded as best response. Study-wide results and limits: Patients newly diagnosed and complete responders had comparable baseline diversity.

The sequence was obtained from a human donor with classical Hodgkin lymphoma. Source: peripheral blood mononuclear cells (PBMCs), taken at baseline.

CDR3 nucleotides: TGTGCCAGCTTACCACAGGGACAACTTAACTATGGCTACACCTTC. It translates to CASLPQGQLNYGYTF. The V call is TRBV19, the J call TRBJ1-2; D might be TRBD1 (6 bases). Germline V gene data show CDR1 as LNHDA and CDR2 as SQIVND (reference sequence). Trimming shortened V by 9 bases and J by 1 base, and 18 bases separated the two germline ends. The CDR3 is 15 residues long. The entire variable domain, with the rest obtained from reference TRBV19 and TRBJ1-2, is as follows: DGGITQSPKYLFRKEGQNVTLSCEQNLNHDAMYWYRQDPGQGLRLIYYSQIVNDFQKGDIAEGYSVSREKKESFPLTVTSAQKNPTAFYLCASLPQGQLNYGYTFGSGTRLTVV.